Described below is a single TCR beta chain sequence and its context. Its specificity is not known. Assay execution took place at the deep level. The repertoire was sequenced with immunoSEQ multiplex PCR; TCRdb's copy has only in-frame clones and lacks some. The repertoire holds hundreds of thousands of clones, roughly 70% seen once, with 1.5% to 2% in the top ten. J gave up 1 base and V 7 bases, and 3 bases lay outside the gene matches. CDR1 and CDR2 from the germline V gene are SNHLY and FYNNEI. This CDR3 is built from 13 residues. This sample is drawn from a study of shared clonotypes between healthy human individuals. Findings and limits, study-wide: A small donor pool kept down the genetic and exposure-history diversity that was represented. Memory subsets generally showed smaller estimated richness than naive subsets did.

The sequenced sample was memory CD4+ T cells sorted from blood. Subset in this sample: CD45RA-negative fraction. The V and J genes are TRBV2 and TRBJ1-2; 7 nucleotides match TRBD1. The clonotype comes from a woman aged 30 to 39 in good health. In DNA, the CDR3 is TGTGCCAGCAATCAGGGGGATAACTATGGCTACACCTTC. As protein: CASNQGDNYGYTF.